This T cell receptor (beta chain) was observed in a study of shared clonotypes between healthy human individuals. Using immunoSEQ multiplex PCR, the repertoire was profiled, and TCRdb retains in-frame clones only, with some absent. The table shows approximately 1.5 million clones, with approximately 98.5% occurring only once. The study enrolled healthy HIV-negative adults without recent acute infections or vaccinations as donors. Partitioning of CD4+ cells yielded a CD45RA+ naive subset and a CD45RA-negative memory subset. The V segment lost 3 bases and the J segment 6 bases; nucleotides outside the gene matches: 4. The CDR3 extends over 14 amino acids. Germline CDR1 KGHSH, CDR2 LQKENI.

V gene TRBV18 combines with J gene TRBJ2-4, with 8 bases aligning to TRBD1. Sequenced: naive CD4+ T cells sorted from blood. Subset specified: CD45RA+ positively selected. This sequence was found in a man younger than 45 in good health. CDR3 loop: CASSPVQGGNIQYF. CDR3 nucleotides: TGTGCCAGCTCACCGGTACAGGGGGGAAACATTCAGTACTTC. Drawing the rest from reference TRBV18 and TRBJ2-4, the complete variable domain is NAGVMQNPRHLVRRRGQEARLRCSPMKGHSHVYWYRQLPEEGLKFMVYLQKENIIDESGMPKERFSAEFPKEGPSILRIQQVVRGDSAAYFCASSPVQGGNIQYFGAGTRLSVL.